The present T cell receptor beta chain was sequenced within a study of beta chain features in type 1 diabetes. About the study: Examination covered roughly 100,000,000 sorted cells spanning all samples. Study-wide results and limits: When VDJ junctions were examined, type 1 diabetes patients showed fewer insertions and more deletions.

After removal of 3 bases from V and 6 bases from J, the junction contained 8 bases not matched to a gene. The germline gives CDR1 GTSNPN, CDR2 SVGIG (reference sequence). The CDR3 contains 14 residues. Concerning this clone: Its antigen is not identified.

Expressed TCRB transcripts were sequenced after all isolated RNA was converted to cDNA. Roughly 1 million reads, on average, were obtained from stem cell-like memory T cell samples. Using immunoSEQ multiplex PCR, the repertoire was profiled, and TCRdb retains in-frame clones only, with some absent. This sample has over 100,000 clones, with approximately 37% found just once. The genes are TRBV30 and TRBJ2-3; 8 bases agree with TRBD2. The sequence derives from a woman younger than 30 in good health. The material sequenced was stem cell memory CD4+ T cells from blood. The chain's CDR3 is CAWRGSGRGDTQYF. In nucleotides, the CDR3 is TGTGCCTGGAGAGGGAGCGGGAGAGGGGATACGCAGTATTTT.